The following is a T cell receptor (beta chain) sequence with its context. The antigen remains unidentified. Assay: immunoSEQ multiplex PCR; the TCRdb copy retains only in-frame clones and omits some. The sample yields 95,000 to 110,000 clones, around nine tenths seen once. The sample belongs to a study of T cell responses to AZD1222 COVID-19 vaccine. Study results and caveats: Repertoires were sampled only after the peak T cell response.

Trimming cost V 7 bases and J 3 bases; bases outside gene matches: 6. Germline CDR1 is ENHRY and CDR2 is SYGVKD. The CDR3 is made up of 15 amino acids. The V call is TRBV10-3, the J call TRBJ2-3; 11 bases agree with TRBD2. This specimen consisted of peripheral blood, obtained on day 0 of AZD1222 vaccination. The TCR comes from an adult in good health. For the CDR3, the DNA is TGTGCCATCACCATTAGCGGGGGGGCGACAGATACGCAGTATTTT. It encodes CAITISGGATDTQYF.